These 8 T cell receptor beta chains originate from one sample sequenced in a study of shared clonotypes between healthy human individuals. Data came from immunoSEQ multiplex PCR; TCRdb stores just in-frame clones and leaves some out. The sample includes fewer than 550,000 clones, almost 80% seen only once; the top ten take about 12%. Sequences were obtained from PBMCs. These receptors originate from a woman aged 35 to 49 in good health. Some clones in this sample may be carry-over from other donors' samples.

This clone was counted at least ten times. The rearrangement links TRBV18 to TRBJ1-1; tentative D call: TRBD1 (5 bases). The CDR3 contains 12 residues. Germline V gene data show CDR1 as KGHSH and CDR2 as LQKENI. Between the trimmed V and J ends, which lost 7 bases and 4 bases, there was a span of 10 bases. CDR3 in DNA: TGTGCCAGCTGTTCAGGGACCACTGAAGCTTTCTTT. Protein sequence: CASCSGTTEAFF.

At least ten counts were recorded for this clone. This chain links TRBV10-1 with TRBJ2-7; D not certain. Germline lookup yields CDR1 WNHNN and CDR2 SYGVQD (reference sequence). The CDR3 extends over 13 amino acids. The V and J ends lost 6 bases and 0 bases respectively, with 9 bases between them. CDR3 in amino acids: CASSPGFSYEQYF. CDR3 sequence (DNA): TGCGCCAGCAGCCCTGGATTCTCCTACGAGCAGTACTTC.

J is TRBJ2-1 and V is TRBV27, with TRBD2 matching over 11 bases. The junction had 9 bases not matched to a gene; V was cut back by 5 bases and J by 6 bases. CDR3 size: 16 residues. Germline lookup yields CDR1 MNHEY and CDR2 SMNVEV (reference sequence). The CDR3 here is CASSLIPSGRTNEQFF. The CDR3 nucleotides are TGTGCCAGCAGTCTAATTCCTAGCGGGAGGACCAATGAGCAGTTCTTC.

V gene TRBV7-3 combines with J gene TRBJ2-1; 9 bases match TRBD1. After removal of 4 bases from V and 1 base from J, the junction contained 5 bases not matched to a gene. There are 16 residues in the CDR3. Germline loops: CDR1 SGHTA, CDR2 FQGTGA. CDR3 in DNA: TGTGCCAGCAGCTCCGGACAGGGGACTTCCTACAATGAGCAGTTCTTC. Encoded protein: CASSSGQGTSYNEQFF.

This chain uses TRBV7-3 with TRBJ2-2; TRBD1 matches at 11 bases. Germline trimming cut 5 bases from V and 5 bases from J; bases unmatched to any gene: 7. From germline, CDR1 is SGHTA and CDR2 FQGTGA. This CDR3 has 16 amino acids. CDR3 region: CASSAPGTGGTGELFF. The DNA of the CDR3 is TGTGCCAGCAGCGCGCCCGGGACAGGGGGGACCGGGGAGCTGTTTTTT. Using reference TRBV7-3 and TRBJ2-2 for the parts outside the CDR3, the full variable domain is GAGVSQTPSNKVTEKGKYVELRCDPISGHTALYWYRQSLGQGPEFLIYFQGTGAADDSGLPNDRFFAVRPEGSVSTLKIQRTERGDSAVYLCASSAPGTGGTGELFFGEGSRLTVL.

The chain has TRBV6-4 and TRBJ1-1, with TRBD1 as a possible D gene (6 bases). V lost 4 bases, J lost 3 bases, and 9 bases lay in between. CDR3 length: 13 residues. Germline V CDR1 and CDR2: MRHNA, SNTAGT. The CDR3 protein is CASSVYRDTEAFF. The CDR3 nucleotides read TGTGCCAGCAGTGTATACAGGGACACTGAAGCTTTCTTT.

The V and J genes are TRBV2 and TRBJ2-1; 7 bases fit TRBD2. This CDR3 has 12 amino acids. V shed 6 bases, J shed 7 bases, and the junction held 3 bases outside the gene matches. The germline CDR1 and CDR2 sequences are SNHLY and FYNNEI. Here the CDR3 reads CASRTSLNEQFF. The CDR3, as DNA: TGTGCCAGCAGGACTAGCCTGAATGAGCAGTTCTTC.

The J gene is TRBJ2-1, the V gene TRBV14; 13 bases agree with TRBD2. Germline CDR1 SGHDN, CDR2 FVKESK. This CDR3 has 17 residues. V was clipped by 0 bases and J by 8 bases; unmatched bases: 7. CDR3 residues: CASSQDPGTSGKYEQFF. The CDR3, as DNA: TGTGCCAGCAGCCAAGACCCCGGGACTAGCGGGAAGTATGAGCAGTTCTTC.